The next 18 T cell receptor beta chains were all read from a single sample in a study of T cell responses to AZD1222 COVID-19 vaccine. Data came from immunoSEQ multiplex PCR; TCRdb stores just in-frame clones and leaves some out. The sample yields some 200,000 clones, 90% to 95% seen once. This material consisted of peripheral blood, taken 28 days after the second AZD1222 dose. These receptors originate from an adult who received the AZD1222 COVID-19 vaccine.

This sequence joins TRBV30 and TRBJ2-1; no clear D. Deletions cut 4 bases from V and 6 bases from J, with 10 bases between. This CDR3 has 12 amino acids. From germline, CDR1 is GTSNPN and CDR2 SVGIG (reference sequence). The CDR3 sequence is CAWTPLSNEQFF. CDR3 coding DNA: TGTGCCTGGACCCCCCTTAGCAATGAGCAGTTCTTC.

This clone was detected once. The chain has TRBV3-1 (or the pseudogene TRBV3-2) and TRBJ2-5; D possibly matches TRBD1 or TRBD2 (6 bases each). Trimming shortened V by 4 bases and J by 4 bases, and 16 bases separated the two germline ends. Germline V gene lookup returns CDR1 LGHDT and CDR2 YNNKEL (reference sequence). This CDR3 has 15 residues. The CDR3 nucleotides read TGTGCCAGCAGCCGACTTAAGGGGGGCAGAGAGACCCAGTACTTC. Its protein is CASSRLKGGRETQYF.

The chain recombines TRBV19 with TRBJ2-7; D is perhaps TRBD1 (6 bases). Trimming cost V 6 bases and J 6 bases, with 12 bases left between them. Germline V lookup: CDR1 LNHDA, CDR2 SQIVND (reference sequence). This CDR3 contains 12 residues. As DNA, the CDR3 is TGTGCCAGTAGCCTAGGGACAAGCGAGCAGTACTTC. It specifies CASSLGTSEQYF.

The J gene is TRBJ2-3, the V gene TRBV10-1; D possibly matches TRBD1 or TRBD2 (5 bases each). The CDR3 loop spans 15 amino acids. CDR1 is WNHNN and CDR2 is SYGVQD in the germline V gene (reference sequence). V lost 5 bases and J lost 0, with 12 bases in between. The CDR3 is CASSTGTYSTDTQYF. The CDR3 region has the DNA TGCGCCAGCAGTACCGGGACCTACAGCACAGATACGCAGTATTTT.

The chain uses TRBV6-5 and TRBJ2-1, with 9 bases lining up with TRBD2. The V segment lost 6 bases and the J segment 5 bases; nucleotides outside the gene matches: 5. CDR1 and CDR2 from the germline V gene are MNHEY and SVGAGI. The length of the CDR3 is 14 residues. The chain's CDR3 is CASRRLADNNEQFF. The DNA for the CDR3 is TGTGCCAGCAGGCGACTAGCGGACAACAATGAGCAGTTCTTC.

V usage is TRBV6-5 and J usage is TRBJ2-5; a weak D match, TRBD1 (6 bases). Germline lookup yields CDR1 MNHEY and CDR2 SVGAGI. V was pared by 6 bases and J by 2 bases, with 13 bases between. The CDR3 totals 14 residues. The CDR3 DNA follows: TGTGCCAGCAGACCCGGACAGAAACAAGAGACCCAGTACTTC. Residues: CASRPGQKQETQYF.

V and J are TRBV7-9 and TRBJ1-2, with D perhaps matching TRBD1 (5 bases). CDR1 is SEHNR and CDR2 is FQNEAQ in the germline V gene (reference sequence). This CDR3 is 14 amino acids long. V was cut by 5 bases and J by 9 bases, with 19 bases left in between. CDR3 in DNA: TGTGCCAGCAGCAAGGGGACCGAGATATTTAGCTACACCTTC. Protein: CASSKGTEIFSYTF.

The V and J genes are TRBV19 and TRBJ2-3; 7 bases line up with TRBD1. This CDR3 has 15 residues. V dropped 7 bases and J dropped 4; count of bases not matched to a gene: 11. Germline CDR1 and CDR2: LNHDA and SQIVND (reference sequence). CDR3 in amino acids: CASTLTGKLADTQYF. The DNA of the CDR3 is TGTGCCAGTACCTTGACAGGGAAGTTGGCAGATACGCAGTATTTT.

The CDR3 spells CASSETTAPGDGYTF. The CDR3 region has the DNA TGTGCCAGCAGTGAAACGACGGCCCCTGGGGATGGCTACACCTTC. The chain has TRBV6-1 and TRBJ1-2; D uncertain. The CDR3 sequence is 15 residues long. Trimming took 2 bases from V and 6 from J, leaving 16 bases between them. CDR1 and CDR2 (germline): MNHNS, SASEGT.

CDR3 DNA: TGTGCCAGCAGCTTTGGACCTCAAGAGACCCAGTACTTC. It encodes CASSFGPQETQYF. The chain employs TRBV7-3 and TRBJ2-5; D uncertain. The CDR3 has 13 amino acids. The V gene's germline CDR1 is SGHTA and CDR2 FQGTGA. Deletions cut 3 bases from V and 2 bases from J, with 7 bases between.

The rearrangement joins TRBV14 to TRBJ2-3, with 10 bases lining up with TRBD2. Trimming at V came to 0 bases and at J to 2 bases, leaving 8 bases not matched to a gene. This CDR3 has 18 residues. Germline CDR1 is SGHDN and CDR2 is FVKESK. The CDR3 nucleotides read TGTGCCAGCAGCCAAGATGGGGCCCTAGCGGGGGCCACAGATACGCAGTATTTT. Protein sequence: CASSQDGALAGATDTQYF.

The genes are TRBV27 and TRBJ1-4, with D hard to call. The CDR3 contains 14 residues. The V end lost 5 bases, the J end lost 5 bases, and 12 bases lay between the germline ends. From germline, CDR1 is MNHEY and CDR2 SMNVEV (reference sequence). CDR3 sequence: CASSKHAPNEKLFF. Here the CDR3 DNA reads TGTGCCAGCAGTAAACACGCCCCGAATGAAAAACTGTTTTTT.

The rearrangement links TRBV5-4 to TRBJ2-6; 8 bases fit TRBD2. The length of the CDR3 is 16 residues. The V gene end was trimmed by 2 bases and the J gene end by 2 bases; junction bases not matched to a gene: 3. Germline V CDR1 and CDR2: SGHNT, YYREEE (reference sequence). Here the CDR3 DNA reads TGTGCCAGCAGCTTTGGTAGCGGGACTGGGGCCAACGTCCTGACTTTC. This codes for CASSFGSGTGANVLTF.

The genes are TRBV11-3 and TRBJ2-1, with 8 positions matching TRBD2. The CDR3 is made up of 16 amino acids. Germline V gene sequence: CDR1 SGHNT, CDR2 YENEEA. J lost 8 bases, V lost 5 bases, and 14 bases had no gene match. DNA of the CDR3: TGTGCCAGCAGCCCACCGGGAATAGCGGGGATCCATGAGCAGTTCTTC. This encodes CASSPPGIAGIHEQFF.

The V gene is TRBV5-4, the J gene TRBJ2-5, with 9 bases matching TRBD1. The CDR3 loop spans 13 amino acids. Germline V lookup: CDR1 SGHNT, CDR2 YYREEE (reference sequence). Trimming took 3 bases from V and 5 from J; bases not matched to a gene: 2. CDR3 sequence: CASSWDRAETQYF. CDR3 coding DNA: TGTGCCAGCAGCTGGGACAGGGCTGAGACCCAGTACTTC. Filled out from reference TRBV5-4 and TRBJ2-5, the complete variable domain reads ETGVTQSPTHLIKTRGQQVTLRCSSQSGHNTVSWYQQALGQGPQFIFQYYREEENGRGNFPPRFSGLQFPNYSSELNVNALELDDSALYLCASSWDRAETQYFGPGTRLLVL.

DNA for the CDR3: TGTGCCAGCAGCTTAAGCAACTACAATGAGCAGTTCTTC. Amino acid sequence: CASSLSNYNEQFF. V usage is TRBV7-9 and J usage is TRBJ2-1; D is undetermined. CDR3 length equals 13 residues. In germline, CDR1 is SEHNR, CDR2 FQNEAQ (reference sequence). V lost 2 bases and J lost 3, with 5 bases in between.

The chain uses TRBV6-5 and TRBJ1-2; 7 nucleotides line up with TRBD1. CDR1 and CDR2 (germline): MNHEY, SVGAGI. The J segment lost 8 bases and the V segment lost 2 bases, leaving 5 bases of the junction unmatched. This CDR3 is 13 amino acids long. The CDR3, as DNA: TGTGCCAGCAGTTACCAGAGGGGGCACGGCTACACCTTC. Translation gives CASSYQRGHGYTF.

The chain links TRBV24-1 to TRBJ2-1; tentatively, D is TRBD1 (6 bases). Germline V lookup: CDR1 KGHDR, CDR2 SFDVKD. V lost 6 bases, J lost 7 bases, and 21 bases lay in between. CDR3 size: 16 residues. The CDR3 region has the DNA TGTGCCACCAGTTCTGCCAACAAGGACAGAATTAATGAGCAGTTCTTC. This gives the protein CATSSANKDRINEQFF.